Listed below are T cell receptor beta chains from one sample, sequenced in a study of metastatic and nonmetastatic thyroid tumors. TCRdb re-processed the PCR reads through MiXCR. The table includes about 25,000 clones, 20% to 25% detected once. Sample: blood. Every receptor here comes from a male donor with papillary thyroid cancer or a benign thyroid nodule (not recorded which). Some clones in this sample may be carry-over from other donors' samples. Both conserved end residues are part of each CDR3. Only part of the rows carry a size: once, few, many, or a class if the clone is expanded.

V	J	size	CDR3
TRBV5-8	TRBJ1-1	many	CASISGTYMNTEAFF
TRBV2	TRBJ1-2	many	CASSERALDGYTF
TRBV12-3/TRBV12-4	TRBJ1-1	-	CASSYDTEAFF
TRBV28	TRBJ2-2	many	CASSTFSGSNTGELFF
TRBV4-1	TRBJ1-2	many	CASSQGRQGAVGYTF
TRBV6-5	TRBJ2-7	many	CASSYLGTSIHEQYF
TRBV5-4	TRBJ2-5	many	CASSPGGTGRETQYF
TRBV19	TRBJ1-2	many	CASSPAGANIYGYTF
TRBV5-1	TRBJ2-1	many	CASSPLDGSYYNEQFF
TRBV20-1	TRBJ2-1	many	CSATKGNLQEEQFF
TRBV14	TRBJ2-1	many	CASSQDFFDNEQFF
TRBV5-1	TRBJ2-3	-	CASSLPVTDTQYF
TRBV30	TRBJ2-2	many	CAWKNREYYTGELFF
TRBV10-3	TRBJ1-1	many	CAISRDRSNTEAFF
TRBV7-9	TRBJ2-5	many	CASSPNVAETQYF